Given below is one T cell receptor (beta chain) in context. The table came from immunoSEQ multiplex PCR; TCRdb's copy has only in-frame clones and leaves some out. The sample has more than 65,000 clones; roughly 82% are singletons. The germline V gene encodes CDR1 MNHEY and CDR2 SMNVEV (reference sequence). V was trimmed by 3 bases and J by 3 bases, leaving 9 bases between them. The CDR3 is 15 amino acids. This specimen comes from a study of control samples from healthy donors and cancer patients. The V and J genes are TRBV27 and TRBJ2-6; no reliable D call. This clonotype originated in a man aged 50 to 59 in good health. Input material: blood. DNA for the CDR3: TGTGCCAGCAGTTTTTCCGGCCTTGGGGCCAACGTCCTGACTTTC. Its protein is CASSFSGLGANVLTF.